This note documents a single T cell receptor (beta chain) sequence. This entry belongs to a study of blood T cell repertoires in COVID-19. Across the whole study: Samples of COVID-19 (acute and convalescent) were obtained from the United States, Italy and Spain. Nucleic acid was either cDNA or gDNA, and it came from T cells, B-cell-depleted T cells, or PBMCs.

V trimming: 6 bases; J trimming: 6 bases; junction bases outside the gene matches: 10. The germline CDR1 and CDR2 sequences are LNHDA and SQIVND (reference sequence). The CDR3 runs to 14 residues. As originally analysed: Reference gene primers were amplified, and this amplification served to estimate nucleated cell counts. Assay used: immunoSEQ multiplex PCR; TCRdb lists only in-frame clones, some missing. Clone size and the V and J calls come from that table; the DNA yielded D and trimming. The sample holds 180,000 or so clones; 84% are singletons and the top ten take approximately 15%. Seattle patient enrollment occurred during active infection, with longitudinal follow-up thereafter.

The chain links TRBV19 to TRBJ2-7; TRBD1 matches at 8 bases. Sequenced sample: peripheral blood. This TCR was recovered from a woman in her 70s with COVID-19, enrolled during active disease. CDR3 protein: CASRPQGARSEQYF. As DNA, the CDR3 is TGTGCCAGTAGGCCTCAGGGGGCGAGGTCCGAGCAGTACTTC. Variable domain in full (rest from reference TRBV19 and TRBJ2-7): DGGITQSPKYLFRKEGQNVTLSCEQNLNHDAMYWYRQDPGQGLRLIYYSQIVNDFQKGDIAEGYSVSREKKESFPLTVTSAQKNPTAFYLCASRPQGARSEQYFGPGTRLTVT.